This record covers a single T cell receptor (beta chain). The antigen is unknown. The CDR3 is 15 amino acids. Germline V gene data show CDR1 as LNHDA and CDR2 as SQIVND (reference sequence). TCRdb derives one entry per CDR3 protein from the 5' RACE reads, leaving out DNA. This table lists a few hundred thousand distinct CDR3 sequences. This sample was taken from a study of monozygotic twins with inflammatory bowel disease. Study findings and constraints: Repertoire similarity matched across concordant and discordant twins, perhaps owing to limited power.

This clonotype was sampled from a human donor with ulcerative colitis or Crohn's disease, or a healthy co-twin of an affected twin (not recorded which). V and J are TRBV19 and TRBJ2-1. Material: blood. CDR3 region: CASSERQPVYNEQFF.